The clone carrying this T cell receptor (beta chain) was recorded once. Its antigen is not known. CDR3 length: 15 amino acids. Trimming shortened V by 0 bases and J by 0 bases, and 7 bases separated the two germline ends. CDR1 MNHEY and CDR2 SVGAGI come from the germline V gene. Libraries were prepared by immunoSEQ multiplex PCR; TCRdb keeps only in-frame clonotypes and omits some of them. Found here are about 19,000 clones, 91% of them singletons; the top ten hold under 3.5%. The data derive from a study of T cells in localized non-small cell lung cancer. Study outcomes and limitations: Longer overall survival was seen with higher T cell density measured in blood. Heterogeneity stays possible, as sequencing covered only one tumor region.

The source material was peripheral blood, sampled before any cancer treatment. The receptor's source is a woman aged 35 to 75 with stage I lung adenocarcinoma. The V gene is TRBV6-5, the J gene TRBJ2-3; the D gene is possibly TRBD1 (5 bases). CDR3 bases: TGTGCCAGCAGTTACTCGGGGCTTAGCACAGATACGCAGTATTTT. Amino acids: CASSYSGLSTDTQYF.